A selection of T cell receptor beta chains follows, all from one sample in a study of T-cell memory formation after mild COVID-19. TCRdb processed the 5' RACE reads anew with MiXCR; each CDR3 protein has one entry. The sample records roughly 620,000 distinct CDR3 sequences, 18% being singletons. The specimen was PBMCs or a T cell subset sorted from them (not recorded which). The receptors shown here come from an adult woman who had mild COVID-19 (a few samples of this study predate the infection). Cell type and time point are not known. Each CDR3 is given with its conserved first and last residue.

TRBJ1-1 TRBV6-5 CASSYGGQGSTEAFF
TRBJ1-2 TRBV18 CASSDEGGPNYGYTF
TRBJ2-2 TRBV4-2 CASSQPSSTGELFF
TRBJ2-1 TRBV12-3/TRBV12-4 CASSLVGLAGNEQFF
TRBJ1-1 TRBV7-9 CASSPYRGRGNTEAFF
TRBJ2-5 TRBV24-1 CATSDSGSSPQYF
TRBJ2-1 TRBV7-3 CASSPTLAGGPNEQFF
TRBJ2-7 TRBV5-1 CASSPLSDSYEQYF
TRBJ2-3 TRBV15 CATSSHLGSRTDTQYF
TRBJ1-2 TRBV12-3/TRBV12-4 CASQRKGGYTF
TRBJ2-1 TRBV4-2 CASSQDLLGQGVNEQFF
TRBJ1-5 TRBV6-6 CASRTRENSNQPQHF
TRBJ2-1 TRBV5-1 CASSLVQGVGEQFF
TRBJ2-7 TRBV18 CASSPGGQLYEQYF
TRBJ2-1 TRBV18 CASSPQGGNEQFF
TRBJ2-2 TRBV5-1 CASSLGASGSTGELFF
TRBJ1-3 TRBV7-8 CASSLDVSASGNTIYF
TRBJ2-6 TRBV12-3/TRBV12-4 CASSGESKGANVLTF
TRBJ1-1 TRBV11-3 CASSTQPGRGNTEAFF
TRBJ1-5 TRBV15 CATTSTDDSNQPQHF
TRBJ2-4 TRBV9 CASSPDYLAKNIQYF
TRBJ2-5 TRBV5-5 CASSLLSPETQYF
TRBJ2-4 TRBV20-1 CSARSPSGRRNIQYF